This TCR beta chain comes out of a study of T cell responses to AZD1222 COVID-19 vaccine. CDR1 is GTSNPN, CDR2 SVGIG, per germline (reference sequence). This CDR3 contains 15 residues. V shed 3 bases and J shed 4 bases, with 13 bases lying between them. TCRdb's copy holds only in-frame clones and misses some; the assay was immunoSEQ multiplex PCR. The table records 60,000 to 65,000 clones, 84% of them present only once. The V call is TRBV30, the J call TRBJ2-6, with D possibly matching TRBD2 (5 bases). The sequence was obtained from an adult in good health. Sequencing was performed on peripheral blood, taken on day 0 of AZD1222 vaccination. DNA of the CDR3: TGTGCCTGGAGCCGGGGATCCTCCGGGGCCAACGTCCTGACTTTC. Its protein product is CAWSRGSSGANVLTF.